This T cell receptor (beta chain) was sequenced in a study of blood T cell repertoires in COVID-19. Whole-study context: The cDNA or gDNA used as material had been derived from T cells, B-cell-depleted T cells, or PBMCs.

J gave up 3 bases and V 4 bases, and 4 bases lay outside the gene matches. The CDR3 extends over 14 amino acids. CDR1 and CDR2 (germline): KGHDR, SFDVKD. Libraries were prepared by immunoSEQ multiplex PCR; TCRdb keeps only in-frame clonotypes and omits some of them. Altogether hundreds of thousands of clones are present, just under 90% being singletons, with the ten largest covering roughly 0.25%. The sequence derives from a woman aged 18 to 35 with acute or convalescent COVID-19. The V and J genes are TRBV24-1 and TRBJ1-1; 7 nucleotides agree with TRBD1. The sample taken for sequencing was peripheral blood. The CDR3 bases are TGTGCCACCAGTGACCTTACAGGGGACACTGAAGCTTTCTTT. Amino acid sequence: CATSDLTGDTEAFF.